Below are 21 T cell receptor beta chains sequenced from a single sample in a study of T cell repertoires in cytomegalovirus infection. TCRdb passed the reads through MiXCR, listing each CDR3 protein once. This table holds 200,000 to 250,000 distinct CDR3 sequences, 5% to 8.5% found once. The sample consisted of PBMCs. These receptors all stem from a human donor in good health (CMV status not recorded). Some clones in this sample may be carry-over from other donors' samples.

This clonotype was detected ten times or more. The chain has TRBV6-2 or TRBV6-3 and TRBJ2-1; 12 bases agree with TRBD2. The junction had 4 bases not matched to a gene; V was cut back by 2 bases and J by 2 bases. The CDR3 runs 17 residues. CDR1 and CDR2 (germline): MNHEY, SVGEGT. This CDR3 reads CASSYQRLAGAYNEQFF. The DNA for the CDR3 is TGTGCCAGCAGTTACCAACGACTAGCGGGGGCCTACAATGAGCAGTTCTTC.

This clonotype has ten or more counts. The chain links TRBV7-2 to TRBJ1-4, with D perhaps matching TRBD1 (5 bases). Germline V gene sequence: CDR1 SGHTA, CDR2 FQGNSA. V was cut by 4 bases and J by 8 bases, with 11 bases left in between. The CDR3 length is 13 residues. As DNA, the CDR3 is TGTGCCAGCAGCTCGGGTGAGGGGGAAAAACTGTTTTTT. Its translation is CASSSGEGEKLFF.

In its sample, this clonotype was seen many times. The rearrangement joins TRBV7-8 to TRBJ1-4; 7 bases are a match to TRBD1. The CDR3 is made up of 14 amino acids. CDR1 SGHVS and CDR2 FQNEAQ come from the germline V gene. After removal of 5 bases from V and 10 bases from J, the junction contained 10 bases not matched to a gene. The CDR3 is CASSPTGSPGKLFF. In nucleotides, the CDR3 is TGTGCCAGCAGCCCGACAGGGTCCCCAGGAAAACTGTTTTTT.

This clonotype was detected many times. The rearrangement joins TRBV5-5 to TRBJ1-4; D may be TRBD1 (5 bases). The CDR3 is 14 residues long. V lost 2 bases and J 8 bases, leaving 13 bases between the germline ends. Germline V gene data show CDR1 as SGHKS and CDR2 as YYEKEE (reference sequence). The CDR3 nucleotides read TGTGCCAGCAGCTTAGGAGGGGTCGGAGAAAAACTGTTTTTT. Translating gives CASSLGGVGEKLFF.

This clonotype has at least ten counts. V usage is TRBV28 and J usage is TRBJ1-1; D perhaps matches TRBD1 (5 bases). The CDR3 covers 13 residues. The germline CDR1 and CDR2 sequences are MDHEN and SYDVKM. The germline V and J ends were trimmed by 6 bases and 2 bases, with 10 bases remaining between them. In DNA, the CDR3 is TGTGCCAGCAGACCCCAGGGAAACACTGAAGCTTTCTTT. The encoded protein is CASRPQGNTEAFF. Full variable domain (outside the CDR3, taken from reference TRBV28 and TRBJ1-1): DVKVTQSSRYLVKRTGEKVFLECVQDMDHENMFWYRQDPGLGLRLIYFSYDVKMKEKGDIPEGYSVSREKKERFSLILESASTNQTSMYLCASRPQGNTEAFFGQGTRLTVV.

This clonotype has a count of ten or more. The chain joins TRBV4-2 to TRBJ1-1, with no clear D. Trimming shortened V by 0 bases and J by 0 bases, and 5 bases separated the two germline ends. This CDR3 contains 14 residues. The germline gives CDR1 LGHNA, CDR2 YNFKEQ. The chain's CDR3 is CASSQEELNTEAFF. DNA of the CDR3: TGTGCCAGCAGCCAAGAGGAGTTGAACACTGAAGCTTTCTTT.

There are many counts of this clonotype. CDR3: CASSVSGTGELFF. DNA for the CDR3: TGTGCCAGCAGTGTATCAGGGACCGGGGAGCTGTTTTTT. V and J are TRBV28 and TRBJ2-2; maybe TRBD1 (5 bases). The CDR3 totals 13 residues. V was pared by 5 bases and J by 5 bases, with 9 bases between. CDR1 is MDHEN and CDR2 is SYDVKM in the germline V gene.

This clonotype was recorded at least ten times. The rearrangement uses TRBV18 and TRBJ2-7; a possible D gene is TRBD2 (5 bases). The CDR3 covers 14 residues. CDR1 is KGHSH and CDR2 is LQKENI in the germline V gene. Between the trimmed V and J ends, which lost 3 bases and 7 bases, there was a span of 16 bases. The CDR3 coding sequence is TGTGCCAGCTCACCTAGGGTTTTGACGGGGGAGCAGTACTTC. Protein: CASSPRVLTGEQYF.

The chain recombines TRBV7-8 with TRBJ2-5; 7 bases align to TRBD1. Trimming took 5 bases from V and 2 from J; bases not matched to a gene: 8. The V gene's germline CDR1 is SGHVS and CDR2 FQNEAQ. This CDR3 spans 15 amino acids. CDR3: CASSIGQARQETQYF. The CDR3, as DNA: TGTGCCAGCAGCATAGGACAGGCCCGGCAAGAGACCCAGTACTTC.

This clonotype was recorded at least ten times. The chain joins TRBV2 to TRBJ2-5, with D hard to call. The germline V and J ends were trimmed by 7 bases and 5 bases, with 11 bases remaining between them. There are 12 residues in the CDR3. Germline CDR1 reads SNHLY; CDR2 reads FYNNEI. CDR3 region: CASTLPTETQYF. The DNA of the CDR3 is TGTGCCAGCACCCTCCCAACTGAGACCCAGTACTTC.

This clonotype occurred many times. The genes are TRBV20-1 and TRBJ2-1; 12 bases are a match to TRBD2. The J segment lost 7 bases and the V segment lost 6 bases, leaving 13 bases of the junction unmatched. Germline-derived CDR1 and CDR2 are DFQATT and SNEGSKA (reference sequence). The length of the CDR3 is 16 residues. CDR3 loop: CSALGASGGAYNEQFF. In DNA, the CDR3 is TGCAGTGCCCTCGGGGCTAGCGGGGGGGCTTATAATGAGCAGTTCTTC.

This clonotype was seen ten or more times. This chain links TRBV7-2 with TRBJ1-1; D gene uncertain. Trimming shortened V by 1 base and J by 1 base, and 4 bases separated the two germline ends. Germline-derived CDR1 and CDR2 are SGHTA and FQGNSA. The CDR3 covers 13 residues. CDR3 sequence reads: CASSLGQNTEAFF. The CDR3 nucleotides read TGTGCCAGCAGCTTAGGACAGAACACTGAAGCTTTCTTT.

This clonotype came up many times. The J gene is TRBJ1-5, the V gene TRBV7-2, with D possibly TRBD1 on 5 matching bases. The germline CDR1 and CDR2 sequences are SGHTA and FQGNSA. The V end lost 3 bases, the J end lost 7 bases, and 7 bases lay between the germline ends. The CDR3 spans 12 residues. CDR3 loop: CASSFGGQPQHF. The DNA of the CDR3 is TGTGCCAGCAGCTTCGGGGGACAGCCCCAGCATTTT.

This clonotype was seen ten or more times. This chain connects TRBV28 to TRBJ1-1; D gene unclear. CDR1 and CDR2 (germline): MDHEN, SYDVKM. V lost 5 bases to trimming and J lost 1 base, with 17 bases between them. The CDR3 length is 16 residues. The CDR3 loop is CASSRITLMGNTEAFF. The DNA of the CDR3 is TGTGCCAGCAGTCGCATAACCTTGATGGGGAACACTGAAGCTTTCTTT.

This clonotype appeared many times. The chain uses TRBV12-3 or TRBV12-4 and TRBJ1-5; D might be TRBD1 (5 bases). Trimming took off 8 bases at V and 3 bases at J, with 14 bases between the two ends. The CDR3 covers 14 residues. The CDR3 here is CASLTGGVNQPQHF. The CDR3 DNA sequence: TGTGCCAGCCTCACCGGGGGGGTCAATCAGCCCCAGCATTTT.

As regards this clonotype: This could be a read error, since a much larger clone is one nucleotide away. Here the CDR3 reads CANSPRDRAYEQYF. CDR3 bases: TGTGCCAACAGCCCCCGGGACCGAGCCTACGAGCAGTACTTC. The V gene is TRBV5-5, the J gene TRBJ2-7; D is possibly TRBD1 or TRBD2 (5 bases each). Germline lookup yields CDR1 SGHKS and CDR2 YYEKEE (reference sequence). The length of the CDR3 is 14 residues.

This clonotype has only a few counts. The chain joins TRBV2 to TRBJ2-3; D is uncertain. Germline V gene lookup returns CDR1 SNHLY and CDR2 FYNNEI. The CDR3 has 12 residues. With 5 bases removed from V and 3 bases from J, the gap between germline ends came to 6 bases. CDR3 sequence reads: CASSKTTDTQYF. The CDR3 region has the DNA TGTGCCAGCAGTAAAACTACAGATACGCAGTATTTT.

This clonotype appeared many times. The rearrangement joins TRBV20-1 to TRBJ1-1; D is perhaps TRBD1 (6 bases). The germline V gene has CDR1 DFQATT and CDR2 SNEGSKA (reference sequence). Trimming removed 2 bases from V and 5 bases from J, with 12 bases in between. The CDR3 length is 13 residues. The chain's CDR3 is CSARFRGTTEAFF. Here the CDR3 DNA reads TGCAGTGCTAGATTCAGGGGTACAACTGAAGCTTTCTTT.

Ten or more counts support this clonotype. The chain has TRBV7-2 and TRBJ2-1; 9 bases map to TRBD2. The CDR3 has 15 residues. The V gene's germline CDR1 is SGHTA and CDR2 FQGNSA. The V segment lost 0 bases and the J segment 8 bases; nucleotides outside the gene matches: 5. DNA of the CDR3: TGTGCCAGCAGCTTAGCGTCCGGGACTAGCTATGAGCAGTTCTTC. As protein: CASSLASGTSYEQFF. The whole variable domain, filled in from reference TRBV7-2 and TRBJ2-1, reads GAGVSQSPSNKVTEKGKDVELRCDPISGHTALYWYRQSLGQGLEFLIYFQGNSAPDKSGLPSDRFSAERTGGSVSTLTIQRTQQEDSAVYLCASSLASGTSYEQFFGPGTRLTVL.

Notes on this clonotype: A read error may account for a junction end that differs from germline. This sequence joins TRBV5-6 and TRBJ1-1; D unresolved. This CDR3 is built from 15 residues. CDR1 is SGHDT, CDR2 YYEEEE, per germline. The CDR3 is CASSLDLGVNTESFF. Written as DNA, the CDR3 is TGTGCCAGCAGCTTGGATCTGGGAGTGAACACTGAATCTTTCTTT.

This clonotype was counted ten times or more. The genes are TRBV6-2 or TRBV6-3 and TRBJ1-1; D may be TRBD1 (5 bases). Trimming removed 1 base from V and 4 bases from J, with 10 bases in between. CDR1 is MNHEY, CDR2 SVGEGT, per germline. The CDR3 runs 14 residues. CDR3 amino acids: CASSYLGRITEAFF. In DNA form, the CDR3 reads TGTGCCAGCAGTTACTTGGGACGGATCACTGAAGCTTTCTTT.